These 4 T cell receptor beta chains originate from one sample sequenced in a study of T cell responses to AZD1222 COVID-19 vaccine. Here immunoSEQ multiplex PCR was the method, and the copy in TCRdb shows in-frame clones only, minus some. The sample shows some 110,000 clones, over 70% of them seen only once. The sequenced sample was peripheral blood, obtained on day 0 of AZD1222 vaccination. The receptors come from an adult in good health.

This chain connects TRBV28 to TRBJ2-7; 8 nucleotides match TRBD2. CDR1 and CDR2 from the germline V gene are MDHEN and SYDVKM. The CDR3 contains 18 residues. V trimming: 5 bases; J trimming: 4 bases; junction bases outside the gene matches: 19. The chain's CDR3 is CASSTGTRGRGYTYEQYF. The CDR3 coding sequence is TGTGCCAGCAGTACCGGGACTAGGGGAAGGGGCTACACTTACGAGCAGTACTTC.

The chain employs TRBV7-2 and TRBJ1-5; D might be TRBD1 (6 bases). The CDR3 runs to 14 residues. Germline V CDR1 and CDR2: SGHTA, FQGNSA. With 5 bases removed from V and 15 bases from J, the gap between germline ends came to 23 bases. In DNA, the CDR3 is TGTGCCAGCAGCCCTACCCCGTGGGGGGGCGCGTGGCATTTT. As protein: CASSPTPWGGAWHF.

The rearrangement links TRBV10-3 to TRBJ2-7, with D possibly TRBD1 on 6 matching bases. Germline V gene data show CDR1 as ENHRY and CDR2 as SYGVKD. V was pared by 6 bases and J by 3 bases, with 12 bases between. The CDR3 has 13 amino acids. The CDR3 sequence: CAISRQEYYEQYF. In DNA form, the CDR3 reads TGTGCCATCAGCCGACAGGAATACTACGAGCAGTACTTC.

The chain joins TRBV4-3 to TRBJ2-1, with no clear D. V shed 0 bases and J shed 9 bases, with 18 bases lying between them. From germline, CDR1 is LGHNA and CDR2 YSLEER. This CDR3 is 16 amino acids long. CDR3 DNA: TGCGCCAGCAGCCAAGATGGAAGAGGAGTTAGGAGTGAGCAGTTCTTC. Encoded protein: CASSQDGRGVRSEQFF.